Listed below are T cell receptor beta chains from one sample, sequenced in a study of T cells after yellow fever vaccination. In TCRdb, the 5' RACE reads were re-called with MiXCR into one record per CDR3 protein. In the table there are under 550,000 distinct CDR3 sequences, roughly a fifth of which are singletons. Sequencing was performed on PBMCs, taken approximately 22 days after the first yellow fever vaccination. Receptors originate from a man aged 18 to 29 who received the YFV17D yellow fever vaccine. Each CDR3 is given with its conserved first and last residue. A D gene is named only where the DNA matches it firmly. Clone size is shown for a subset of rows, as once, few, many or a class of expanded clone.

J: TRBJ2-5; V: TRBV9; size: .; D: TRBD1; CDR3: CASSAPSGGLETQYF; DNA: TGTGCCAGCAGCGCCCCTTCAGGGGGTCTCGAGACCCAGTACTTC
J: TRBJ1-5; V: TRBV27; size: few; D: .; CDR3: CASSWGRNYQPQHF; DNA: TGTGCCAGCAGTTGGGGCCGAAATTACCAGCCCCAGCATTTT
J: TRBJ1-4; V: TRBV25-1; size: few; D: .; CDR3: CASSEYPGVDEKLFF; DNA: TGTGCCAGCAGTGAATATCCAGGGGTAGACGAAAAACTGTTTTTT
J: TRBJ2-1; V: TRBV20-1; size: .; D: .; CDR3: CSASQGQGREQFF; DNA: TGCAGTGCTAGCCAGGGGCAGGGGAGGGAGCAGTTCTTC
J: TRBJ1-6; V: TRBV6-5; size: .; D: .; CDR3: CASSYGGSRTPLHF; DNA: TGTGCCAGCAGTTACGGGGGGAGCCGAACACCCCTCCACTTT
J: TRBJ2-5; V: TRBV4-3; size: few; D: .; CDR3: CASSQDLGVGGKETQYF; DNA: TGCGCCAGCAGCCAGGACCTGGGGGTGGGTGGAAAAGAGACCCAGTACTTC
J: TRBJ2-1; V: TRBV7-2; size: .; D: TRBD2; CDR3: CASSLELAGINEQFF; DNA: TGTGCCAGCAGCTTAGAACTAGCGGGGATCAATGAGCAGTTCTTC
J: TRBJ1-3; V: TRBV4-3; size: .; D: .; CDR3: CASSQGYGQISSGNTIYF; DNA: TGCGCCAGCAGCCAAGGTTACGGACAGATTTCCTCTGGAAACACCATATATTTT
J: TRBJ2-4; V: TRBV19; size: .; D: .; CDR3: CASSQAASQYF; DNA: TGTGCCAGTAGTCAGGCAGCCTCTCAGTACTTC
J: TRBJ2-5; V: TRBV7-2; size: .; D: .; CDR3: CASSITGTQETQYF; DNA: TGTGCCAGCAGCATAACGGGCACTCAAGAGACCCAGTACTTC
J: TRBJ2-3; V: TRBV4-2; size: .; D: TRBD2; CDR3: CASSQGSAGGFTDTQYF; DNA: TGTGCCAGCAGCCAAGGGTCAGCGGGGGGGTTCACAGATACGCAGTATTTT
J: TRBJ2-1; V: TRBV2; size: many; D: TRBD2; CDR3: CASSAIGLAAYNEQFF; DNA: TGTGCCAGCAGTGCGATAGGACTAGCGGCTTACAATGAGCAGTTCTTC
J: TRBJ2-3; V: TRBV4-2; size: .; D: TRBD2; CDR3: CASSRLLAGGRDTQYF; DNA: TGTGCCAGCAGCCGCCTACTAGCGGGGGGTCGAGATACGCAGTATTTT
J: TRBJ2-2; V: TRBV5-1; size: .; D: TRBD2; CDR3: CASSLAPGLAGGHTGELFF; DNA: TGCGCCAGCAGCTTGGCCCCGGGACTAGCGGGGGGGCACACCGGGGAGCTGTTTTTT
J: TRBJ2-1; V: TRBV9; size: few; D: .; CDR3: CASSPALGTGPGEQFF; DNA: TGTGCCAGCAGCCCAGCCCTTGGGACCGGGCCGGGGGAGCAGTTCTTC
J: TRBJ2-7; V: TRBV30; size: .; D: .; CDR3: CAWSGLAMSEQYF; DNA: TGTGCCTGGAGTGGTCTAGCAATGAGCGAGCAGTACTTC
J: TRBJ2-2; V: TRBV7-8; size: once; D: TRBD2; CDR3: CASSLGLAGAHTGELFF; DNA: TGTGCCAGCAGCCTGGGACTAGCGGGGGCCCACACCGGGGAGCTGTTTTTT
J: TRBJ2-1; V: TRBV6-2/TRBV6-3; size: few; D: .; CDR3: CASSYLGNRPEQFF; DNA: TGTGCCAGCAGTTACCTCGGCAACCGACCGGAGCAGTTCTTC
J: TRBJ2-5; V: TRBV10-2; size: .; D: TRBD2; CDR3: CASSESLRGVETQYF; DNA: TGCGCCAGCAGTGAGTCACTCCGGGGGGTAGAGACCCAGTACTTC
J: TRBJ1-1; V: TRBV11-1; size: .; D: .; CDR3: CASSLYGTNTEAFF; DNA: TGTGCCAGCAGCTTATACGGTACGAACACTGAAGCTTTCTTT
J: TRBJ1-3; V: TRBV9; size: .; D: .; CDR3: CASSTGDGNTIYF; DNA: TGTGCCAGCAGCACAGGTGACGGAAACACCATATATTTT
J: TRBJ2-2; V: TRBV19; size: .; D: .; CDR3: CASSIWGRRGTGELFF; DNA: TGTGCCAGTAGTATTTGGGGGCGTCGAGGCACCGGGGAGCTGTTTTTT
J: TRBJ2-6; V: TRBV6-2/TRBV6-3; size: few; D: .; CDR3: CASRTGYSGANVLTF; DNA: TGTGCCAGCAGAACAGGGTACTCTGGGGCCAACGTCCTGACTTTC
J: TRBJ1-1; V: TRBV29-1; size: few; D: TRBD1; CDR3: CSVFGPGQGNTEAFF; DNA: TGCAGCGTATTCGGGCCGGGACAGGGAAACACTGAAGCTTTCTTT
J: TRBJ2-1; V: TRBV9; size: few; D: .; CDR3: CASSVGGGLGDNEQFF; DNA: TGTGCCAGCAGCGTAGGCGGGGGCCTCGGGGACAATGAGCAGTTCTTC
J: TRBJ2-2; V: TRBV7-2; size: few; D: .; CDR3: CASSLVAGTGELFF; DNA: TGTGCCAGCAGCTTAGTGGCAGGCACCGGGGAGCTGTTTTTT
J: TRBJ2-5; V: TRBV7-9; size: many; D: TRBD2; CDR3: CASSLAGDETQYF; DNA: TGTGCCAGCAGCCTAGCGGGGGACGAGACCCAGTACTTC
J: TRBJ2-7; V: TRBV7-8; size: .; D: .; CDR3: CASSLAARTEQYF; DNA: TGTGCCAGCAGCTTAGCGGCCAGGACGGAGCAGTACTTC
J: TRBJ1-5; V: TRBV4-1; size: .; D: TRBD1; CDR3: CASSQRTGDQPQHF; DNA: TGCGCCAGCAGCCAACGGACAGGGGATCAGCCCCAGCATTTT
J: TRBJ2-3; V: TRBV4-2; size: few; D: .; CDR3: CASSQSHQGASTDTQYF; DNA: TGTGCCAGCAGCCAATCCCATCAAGGGGCTTCTACAGATACGCAGTATTTT
J: TRBJ1-1; V: TRBV7-9; size: few; D: .; CDR3: CASSLSQVMNTEAFF; DNA: TGTGCCAGCAGCTTATCCCAGGTGATGAACACTGAAGCTTTCTTT
J: TRBJ1-1; V: TRBV18; size: few; D: .; CDR3: CASSNLAAADTEAFF; DNA: TGTGCCAGCTCAAACCTCGCCGCGGCGGACACTGAAGCTTTCTTT
J: TRBJ2-7; V: TRBV4-1; size: few; D: .; CDR3: CASSQDWIYEQYF; DNA: TGCGCCAGCAGCCAAGATTGGATTTACGAGCAGTACTTC
J: TRBJ1-2; V: TRBV10-1; size: .; D: TRBD1; CDR3: CASSPTSTGFYGYTF; DNA: TGCGCCAGCAGTCCTACCTCGACAGGGTTCTATGGCTACACCTTC
J: TRBJ2-1; V: TRBV3-1; size: .; D: TRBD2; CDR3: CASSQGGGRQFF; DNA: TGTGCCAGCAGCCAAGGGGGGGGAAGGCAGTTCTTC
J: TRBJ1-2; V: TRBV20-1; size: few; D: .; CDR3: CSAPHEGNGYTF; DNA: TGCAGTGCCCCTCACGAGGGCAATGGCTACACCTTC
J: TRBJ2-7; V: TRBV12-3/TRBV12-4; size: few; D: .; CDR3: CASSSAGSEQYF; DNA: TGTGCCAGCAGTTCAGCAGGGAGCGAGCAGTACTTC
J: TRBJ2-1; V: TRBV7-3; size: many; D: .; CDR3: CASSLPGNEQFF; DNA: TGCGCCAGCAGCTTACCGGGGAATGAGCAGTTCTTC
J: TRBJ2-1; V: TRBV5-4; size: .; D: .; CDR3: CASRQLEVNEQFF; DNA: TGTGCCAGCAGACAGCTAGAGGTCAATGAGCAGTTCTTC
J: TRBJ2-1; V: TRBV19; size: .; D: .; CDR3: CASSPGFINEQFF; DNA: TGTGCCAGTAGCCCAGGGTTCATCAATGAGCAGTTCTTC
J: TRBJ2-3; V: TRBV11-2; size: .; D: .; CDR3: CASSSGATDTQYF; DNA: TGTGCCAGCAGTTCGGGGGCGACAGATACGCAGTATTTT
J: TRBJ1-2; V: TRBV6-1; size: .; D: .; CDR3: CASKPGKDYGYTF; DNA: TGTGCCAGCAAACCGGGAAAGGACTATGGCTACACCTTC
J: TRBJ2-5; V: TRBV5-1; size: many; D: .; CDR3: CASSTNRDYQETQYF; DNA: TGCGCCAGCAGCACTAACCGGGACTACCAAGAGACCCAGTACTTC
J: TRBJ2-2; V: TRBV20-1; size: .; D: .; CDR3: CSARGLTNTGELFF; DNA: TGCAGTGCTAGGGGGCTTACAAACACCGGGGAGCTGTTTTTT
J: TRBJ1-6; V: TRBV6-1; size: few; D: TRBD1; CDR3: CASSSRQGFYNSPLHF; DNA: TGTGCCAGCAGCTCCCGACAGGGCTTCTATAATTCACCCCTCCACTTT
J: TRBJ2-7; V: TRBV27; size: .; D: .; CDR3: CASSLSGIHYEQYF; DNA: TGTGCCAGCAGTTTATCAGGGATCCACTACGAGCAGTACTTC